The 2 T cell receptor beta chains below were found in one sample sequenced in a study of vaccination effects on CD4 cells after COVID-19 (dated by TCRdb to between 2021 and 2024). Their specific antigens are unknown. The protocol used for the library was the immunoSEQ multiplex PCR assay. The table comes from immuneACCESS by way of TCRdb, which keeps in-frame sequences with V and J called. Part of the clones is missing from these tables; in studies checked, under half for an unresolved V gene and the rest for unknown reasons. The sample table lists about 45,000 clones, around 79% of them with a count of one. Jointly, the top ten make up approximately 29% of the sample. In the ViraFEST assay, PBMC were stimulated with viral peptide pools, and TCR sequencing was then used to find antigen-specific CD4+ T cell clonotypes based on their expansion. After about 9 days of culture, CD4+ T cells were isolated with the EasySep CD4+ T cell isolation kit. PCR-confirmed SARS-CoV-2 infection had occurred in convalescent patients between March and December 2020, before the Alpha, Beta and Delta variants emerged in the United States.

The input for sequencing was CD4+ T cells from PBMCs cultured with a peptide pool, taken before COVID-19 vaccination. Receptor source: a human donor who had a prior SARS-CoV-2 infection.

Here the CDR3 reads CASSAVPGVGSDTQYF. In DNA form, the CDR3 reads TGTGCCAGTAGTGCCGTCCCGGGAGTTGGGTCAGATACGCAGTATTTT. This rearrangement joins TRBV19 to TRBJ2-3, with D possibly being TRBD2 (6 bases). Trimming removed 5 bases at V and 4 bases at J, with 19 bases between. The CDR3 loop spans 16 amino acids. Germline CDR1 and CDR2: LNHDA and SQIVND (reference sequence).

The J gene is TRBJ2-7, the V gene TRBV6-5; 9 bases agree with TRBD1. The CDR3 loop spans 15 amino acids. Germline CDR1 MNHEY, CDR2 SVGAGI. Trimming at V came to 0 bases and at J to 3 bases, leaving 3 bases not matched to a gene. Here the CDR3 reads CASSYSTGGIYEQYF. In DNA, the CDR3 is TGTGCCAGCAGTTACTCGACAGGGGGTATCTACGAGCAGTACTTC.